Listed here are 6 T cell receptor beta chains from one sample, sequenced in a study of blood T cell repertoires in COVID-19. Data came from immunoSEQ multiplex PCR; TCRdb stores just in-frame clones and leaves some out. The sample consists of approximately 140,000 clones, around 90% of them appearing once. Sequenced sample: peripheral blood. The receptors here all came from a human donor with COVID-19, enrolled during active disease. The donor label of this sample is uncertain.

The J gene is TRBJ1-4, the V gene TRBV5-1; TRBD1 matches at 10 bases. The V and J ends lost 4 bases and 6 bases, in that order; junction bases with no gene match: 6. Germline V gene sequence: CDR1 SGHRS, CDR2 YFSETQ. The CDR3 covers 15 residues. The chain's CDR3 is CASSPGQGRYEKLFF. Written as DNA, the CDR3 is TGCGCCAGCAGCCCGGGACAGGGGAGATATGAAAAACTGTTTTTT.

The CDR3, as DNA: TGTGCCAGCAGTCAGGCCAACGACCAGGTTGGGACCCAGTACTTC. Translating it yields CASSQANDQVGTQYF. The chain joins TRBV6-5 to TRBJ2-5; the D is unclear. CDR1 and CDR2 (germline): MNHEY, SVGAGI. The CDR3 spans 15 residues. V was trimmed by 5 bases and J by 7 bases, leaving 20 bases between them.

This chain links TRBV7-3 with TRBJ2-3, with D maybe TRBD1 (8 bases). The CDR3 runs to 18 residues. Trimming shortened V by 2 bases and J by 4 bases, and 22 bases separated the two germline ends. Germline V gene sequence: CDR1 SGHTA, CDR2 FQGTGA. CDR3 in DNA: TGTGCCAGCAGCTTATTCATGGGGGGGACAGGACGCTCAGATACGCAGTATTTT. It translates to CASSLFMGGTGRSDTQYF.

J is TRBJ2-3 and V is TRBV5-4; D is ambiguous. CDR3 size: 15 residues. V was clipped by 0 bases and J by 4 bases, with 12 bases between them. Germline V gene lookup returns CDR1 SGHNT and CDR2 YYREEE (reference sequence). The CDR3: CASSLVAVESDTQYF. The CDR3 DNA follows: TGTGCCAGCAGCTTGGTGGCGGTAGAGTCAGATACGCAGTATTTT.

This chain links TRBV7-3 with TRBJ1-2, with TRBD1 matching over 10 bases. J gave up 5 bases and V 5 bases, and 2 bases lay outside the gene matches. The germline gives CDR1 SGHTA, CDR2 FQGTGA. This CDR3 is built from 13 residues. CDR3 loop: CASSAGQGYGYTF. CDR3 nucleotide sequence: TGTGCCAGCAGCGCGGGACAGGGGTATGGCTACACCTTC. The full variable domain, with the rest looked up from reference TRBV7-3 and TRBJ1-2, is GAGVSQTPSNKVTEKGKYVELRCDPISGHTALYWYRQSLGQGPEFLIYFQGTGAADDSGLPNDRFFAVRPEGSVSTLKIQRTERGDSAVYLCASSAGQGYGYTFGSGTRLTVV.

The rearrangement links TRBV12-3 or TRBV12-4 to TRBJ2-7; tentatively, D is TRBD2 (5 bases). The germline V and J ends were trimmed by 0 bases and 9 bases, with 9 bases remaining between them. This CDR3 has 12 amino acids. CDR3 bases: TGTGCCAGCAGTTTAGCTGGAGGAGGGCAGTACTTC. Translated: CASSLAGGGQYF.